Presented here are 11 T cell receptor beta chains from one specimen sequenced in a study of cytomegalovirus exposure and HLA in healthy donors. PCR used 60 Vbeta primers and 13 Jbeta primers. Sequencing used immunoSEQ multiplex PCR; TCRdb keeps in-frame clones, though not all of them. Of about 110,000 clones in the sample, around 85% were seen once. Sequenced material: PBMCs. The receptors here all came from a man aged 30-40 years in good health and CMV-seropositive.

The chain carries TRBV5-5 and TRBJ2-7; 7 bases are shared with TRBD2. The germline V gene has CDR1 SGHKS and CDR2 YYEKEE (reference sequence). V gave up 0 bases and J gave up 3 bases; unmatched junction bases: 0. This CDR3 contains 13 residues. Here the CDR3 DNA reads TGTGCCAGCAGCTTGGGGGGGGGCTACGAGCAGTACTTC. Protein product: CASSLGGGYEQYF.

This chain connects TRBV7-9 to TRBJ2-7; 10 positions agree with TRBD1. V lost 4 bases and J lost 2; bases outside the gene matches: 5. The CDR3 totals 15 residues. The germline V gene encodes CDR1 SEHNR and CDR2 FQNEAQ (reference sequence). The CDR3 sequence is CASSSGQGETYEQYF. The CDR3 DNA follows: TGTGCCAGCAGCTCTGGACAGGGGGAAACCTACGAGCAGTACTTC. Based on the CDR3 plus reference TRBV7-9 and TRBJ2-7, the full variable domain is DTGVSQNPRHKITKRGQNVTFRCDPISEHNRLYWYRQTLGQGPEFLTYFQNEAQLEKSRLLSDRFSAERPKGSFSTLEIQRTEQGDSAMYLCASSSGQGETYEQYFGPGTRLTVT.

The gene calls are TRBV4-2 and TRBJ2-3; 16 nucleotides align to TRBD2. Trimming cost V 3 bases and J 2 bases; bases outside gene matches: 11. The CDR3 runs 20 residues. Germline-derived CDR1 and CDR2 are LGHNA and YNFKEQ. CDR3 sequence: CASSQTGLAGGPFTTDTQYF. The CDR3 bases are TGTGCCAGCAGCCAGACGGGACTAGCGGGGGGGCCCTTTACCACAGATACGCAGTATTTT.

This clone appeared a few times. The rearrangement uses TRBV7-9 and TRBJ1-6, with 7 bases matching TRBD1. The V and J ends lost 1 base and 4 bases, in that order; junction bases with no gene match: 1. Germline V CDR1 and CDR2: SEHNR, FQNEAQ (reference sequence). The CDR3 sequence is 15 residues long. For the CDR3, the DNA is TGTGCCAGCAGCTTAGGGGACAGTTATAATTCACCCCTCCACTTT. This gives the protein CASSLGDSYNSPLHF.

The CDR3 DNA sequence: TGCGCCAGCAGCTCACTCACGGGGAATCAAGAGACCCAGTACTTC. Amino acids: CASSSLTGNQETQYF. V gene TRBV5-1 combines with J gene TRBJ2-5, with D possibly TRBD2 on 5 matching bases. This CDR3 has 15 amino acids. V lost 3 bases, J lost 2 bases, and 14 bases lay in between. CDR1 and CDR2 (germline): SGHRS, YFSETQ. The full variable domain, with the rest looked up from reference TRBV5-1 and TRBJ2-5, is KAGVTQTPRYLIKTRGQQVTLSCSPISGHRSVSWYQQTPGQGLQFLFEYFSETQRNKGNFPGRFSGRQFSNSRSEMNVSTLELGDSALYLCASSSLTGNQETQYFGPGTRLLVL.

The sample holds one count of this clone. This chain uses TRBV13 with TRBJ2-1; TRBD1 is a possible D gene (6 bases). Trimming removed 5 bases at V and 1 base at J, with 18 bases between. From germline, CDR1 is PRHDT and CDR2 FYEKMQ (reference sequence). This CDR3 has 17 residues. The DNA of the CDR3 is TGTGCCAGCAGCCCTAGGGGGACCCCCATGTCCTACAATGAGCAGTTCTTC. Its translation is CASSPRGTPMSYNEQFF.

The chain's CDR3 is CASSSGQGAREQYF. CDR3 sequence (DNA): TGTGCCAGCAGCTCGGGACAGGGTGCACGCGAGCAGTACTTC. The chain carries TRBV5-6 and TRBJ2-7; 9 nucleotides align to TRBD1. This CDR3 has 14 residues. Losses at the gene ends were 3 bases for V and 6 bases for J; bases not matched to a gene: 7. In germline, CDR1 is SGHDT, CDR2 YYEEEE. Full variable domain (remainder filled in from reference TRBV5-6 and TRBJ2-7): DAGVTQSPTHLIKTRGQQVTLRCSPKSGHDTVSWYQQALGQGPQFIFQYYEEEERQRGNFPDRFSGHQFPNYSSELNVNALLLGDSALYLCASSSGQGAREQYFGPGTRLTVT.

CDR3 nucleotide sequence: TGTGCCACCAGCCCCCGACGTGAGGGTGGAGGGAAAAACATTCAGTACTTC. It is translated as CATSPRREGGGKNIQYF. The gene calls are TRBV15 and TRBJ2-4; weak D call: TRBD2 (6 bases). Germline V gives CDR1 LNHNV, CDR2 YYDKDF (reference sequence). There are 17 residues in the CDR3. Trimming pared 5 bases from V and 4 bases from J, leaving 21 bases between.

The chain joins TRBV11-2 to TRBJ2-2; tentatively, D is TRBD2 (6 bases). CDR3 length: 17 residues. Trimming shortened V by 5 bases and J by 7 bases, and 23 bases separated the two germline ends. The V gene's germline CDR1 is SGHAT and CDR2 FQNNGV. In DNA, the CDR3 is TGTGCCAGCAGCCTGGCGACCCCGGCACGGGGAGGCGGGGAGCTGTTTTTT. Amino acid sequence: CASSLATPARGGGELFF.

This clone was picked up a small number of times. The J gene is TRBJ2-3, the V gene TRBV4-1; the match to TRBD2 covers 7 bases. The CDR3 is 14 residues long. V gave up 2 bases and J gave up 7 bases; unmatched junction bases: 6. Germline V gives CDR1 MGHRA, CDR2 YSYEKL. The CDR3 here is CASSQSGGTNTQYF. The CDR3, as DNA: TGCGCCAGCAGCCAATCCGGGGGGACTAATACGCAGTATTTT.

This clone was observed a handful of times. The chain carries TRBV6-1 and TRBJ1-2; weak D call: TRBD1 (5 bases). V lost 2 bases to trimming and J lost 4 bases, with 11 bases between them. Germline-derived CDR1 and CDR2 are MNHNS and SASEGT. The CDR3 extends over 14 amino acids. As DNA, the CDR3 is TGTGCCAGCAGTGAAAACTTCGGGGGCTATGGCTACACCTTC. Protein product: CASSENFGGYGYTF.